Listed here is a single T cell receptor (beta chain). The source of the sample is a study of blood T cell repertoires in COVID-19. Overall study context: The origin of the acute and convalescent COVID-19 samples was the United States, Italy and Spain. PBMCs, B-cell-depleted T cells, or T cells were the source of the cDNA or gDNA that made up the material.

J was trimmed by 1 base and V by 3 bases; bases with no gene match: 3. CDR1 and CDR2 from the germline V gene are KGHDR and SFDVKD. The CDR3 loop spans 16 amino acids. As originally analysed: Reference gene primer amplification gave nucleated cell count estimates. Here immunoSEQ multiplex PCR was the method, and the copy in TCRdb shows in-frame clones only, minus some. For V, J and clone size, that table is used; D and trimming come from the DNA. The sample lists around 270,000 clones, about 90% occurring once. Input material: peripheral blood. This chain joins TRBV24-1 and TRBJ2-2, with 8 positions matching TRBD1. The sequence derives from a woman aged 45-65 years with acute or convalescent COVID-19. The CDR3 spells CATSDPGTGNTGELFF. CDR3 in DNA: TGTGCCACCAGTGATCCGGGGACAGGGAACACCGGGGAGCTGTTTTTT.